These T cell receptor beta chains were read from a single sample in a study of T-cell memory formation after mild COVID-19. TCRdb re-analysed the 5' RACE reads in MiXCR, keeping a single row per CDR3 protein. The profile shows 390,000 or so distinct CDR3 sequences, roughly 15% of them singletons. Material: PBMCs or a T cell subset sorted from them (not recorded which). Receptor source: a young man who had mild COVID-19 (a few samples of this study predate the infection). Cell type and time point are not known. Both conserved end residues are part of each CDR3. The D gene is left open where the match is weak. Some rows mark clone size as missing; the rest say once, few, many or name a class of expanded clone.

TRBJ1-1,few,TRBV7-8,NA,CASSPRAGENTEAFF,TGTGCCAGCAGCCCCCGGGCCGGGGAGAACACTGAAGCTTTCTTT
TRBJ1-1,NA,TRBV29-1,NA,CSAQHRADTEAFF,TGCAGCGCCCAACACAGGGCGGACACTGAAGCTTTCTTT
TRBJ2-5,NA,TRBV5-4,TRBD2,CASSQLAGGSQETQYF,TGTGCCAGCAGCCAACTAGCGGGGGGCTCCCAAGAGACCCAGTACTTC
TRBJ1-2,NA,TRBV28,NA,CASRPRGLDYTF,TGTGCCAGCAGACCCCGCGGCCTCGACTACACCTTC
TRBJ2-3,NA,TRBV18,NA,CASSPGSGLDTQYF,TGTGCCAGCTCACCGGGGTCCGGGTTGGATACGCAGTATTTT
TRBJ2-3,few,TRBV5-1,NA,CASSTGSDTQYF,TGCGCCAGCAGCACAGGGTCAGATACGCAGTATTTT
TRBJ1-2,few,TRBV7-8,TRBD1,CASSLATGRRGYGYTF,TGTGCCAGCAGCTTAGCGACAGGTCGCAGGGGGTATGGCTACACCTTC
TRBJ1-5,few,TRBV4-3,NA,CASSQDVRGSQPQHF,TGCGCCAGCAGCCAAGATGTCCGGGGATCTCAGCCCCAGCATTTT
TRBJ1-2,NA,TRBV6-5,TRBD1,CASSRGQLYGYTF,TGTGCCAGCAGCAGGGGGCAACTCTATGGCTACACCTTC
TRBJ1-1,NA,TRBV19,NA,CAPNSSLNTEAFF,TGTGCCCCGAACAGTAGTCTGAACACTGAAGCTTTCTTT
TRBJ1-4,few,TRBV15,TRBD1,CATSWTGGIEKLFF,TGTGCCACCAGCTGGACAGGGGGAATTGAAAAACTGTTTTTT
TRBJ2-5,NA,TRBV2,TRBD2,CASNGMGGQETQYF,TGTGCCAGCAACGGAATGGGGGGGCAAGAGACCCAGTACTTC
TRBJ2-1,few,TRBV5-8,NA,CASSLLGASEQFF,TGTGCCAGCAGCTTGCTAGGCGCGAGTGAGCAGTTCTTC
TRBJ2-7,few,TRBV10-3,TRBD1,CATWEDREDVYEQYF,TGTGCCACTTGGGAGGACAGGGAAGACGTCTACGAGCAGTACTTC
TRBJ1-4,NA,TRBV30,NA,CAWSVAEDEKLFF,TGTGCCTGGAGTGTAGCGGAAGATGAAAAACTGTTTTTT
TRBJ2-5,few,TRBV4-3,TRBD2,CASSQDTSGDDHKKETQYF,TGCGCCAGCAGCCAAGATACTAGCGGGGACGACCATAAAAAAGAGACCCAGTACTTC
TRBJ2-2,NA,TRBV7-2,NA,CASSLEPGLQDGELFF,TGTGCCAGCAGCTTGGAACCGGGACTCCAAGACGGGGAGCTGTTTTTT
TRBJ1-2,NA,TRBV7-9,TRBD1,CASSFRGRSLGYTF,TGTGCCAGCAGCTTCAGGGGGCGGTCGCTTGGCTACACCTTC
TRBJ2-7,NA,TRBV25-1,TRBD2,CASAAAGAYEQYF,TGTGCCAGCGCCGCTGCGGGGGCCTACGAGCAGTACTTC
TRBJ1-5,NA,TRBV12-5,NA,CASGMFPNQPQHF,TGTGCTAGTGGGATGTTCCCCAATCAGCCCCAGCATTTT
TRBJ2-1,NA,TRBV20-1,TRBD2,CSAPRFGGGANEQFF,TGCAGTGCTCCCCGCTTTGGCGGGGGGGCCAATGAGCAGTTCTTC
TRBJ2-1,NA,TRBV6-5,TRBD1,CASSYVRTGPYNEQFF,TGTGCCAGCAGTTACGTTCGGACAGGGCCCTACAATGAGCAGTTCTTC
TRBJ2-5,few,TRBV2,NA,CASSDGVVETQYF,TGTGCCAGCAGTGACGGGGTGGTCGAGACCCAGTACTTC
TRBJ1-1,many,TRBV29-1,NA,CSVCSQTPEAFF,TGCAGCGTTTGTTCCCAAACCCCCGAAGCTTTCTTT
TRBJ2-1,NA,TRBV7-2,NA,CASSSPTREEQFF,TGTGCCAGCAGCTCCCCTACTCGGGAAGAGCAGTTCTTC
TRBJ2-1,many,TRBV7-2,TRBD2,CASSPQRGFNEQFF,TGTGCCAGCAGCCCCCAGCGGGGGTTCAATGAGCAGTTCTTC
TRBJ1-2,NA,TRBV4-1,NA,CASSQDRAGSPYGYTF,TGCGCCAGCAGCCAAGATCGGGCAGGCTCTCCCTATGGCTACACCTTC
TRBJ2-5,few,TRBV12-3/TRBV12-4,TRBD1,CASSFPTRTGEETQYF,TGTGCCAGCAGTTTCCCGACTAGGACAGGGGAAGAGACCCAGTACTTC
TRBJ2-1,few,TRBV7-9,NA,CASSYGTQSTYNEQFF,TGTGCCAGCAGCTATGGGACTCAGTCTACCTACAATGAGCAGTTCTTC
TRBJ2-1,NA,TRBV29-1,TRBD1,CSVEIRDRENEQFF,TGCAGCGTTGAAATCCGGGACAGGGAGAATGAGCAGTTCTTC
TRBJ2-5,NA,TRBV7-6,NA,CASSLFGGRQETQYF,TGTGCCAGCAGCTTATTCGGGGGGCGCCAAGAGACCCAGTACTTC
TRBJ2-1,few,TRBV5-4,TRBD1,CASSFGQGAKYEQFF,TGTGCCAGCAGCTTTGGGCAGGGGGCTAAGTATGAGCAGTTCTTC
TRBJ1-3,NA,TRBV9,NA,CASSVDFRGNTIYF,TGTGCCAGCAGCGTAGACTTTCGTGGAAACACCATATATTTT
TRBJ2-1,few,TRBV5-4,NA,CASSLLLRNEQFF,TGTGCCAGCAGCTTGCTGCTGCGCAATGAGCAGTTCTTC
TRBJ2-1,few,TRBV5-1,TRBD2,CASSPSGGRSYNEQFF,TGCGCCAGCAGCCCAAGCGGGGGGCGCTCCTACAATGAGCAGTTCTTC
TRBJ2-5,NA,TRBV20-1,NA,CSALTTGTQYF,TGCAGTGCTCTGACGACGGGGACCCAGTACTTC
TRBJ2-5,few,TRBV20-1,TRBD2,CSASYRTSGEETQYF,TGCAGTGCTAGTTATAGGACTAGCGGGGAAGAGACCCAGTACTTC
TRBJ2-3,few,TRBV29-1,TRBD1,CSVSGTDTDTQYF,TGCAGCGTTTCCGGGACAGATACAGATACGCAGTATTTT
TRBJ1-5,NA,TRBV7-2,NA,CASSHNPGRTNQPQHF,TGTGCCAGCAGCCATAACCCGGGACGGACTAATCAGCCCCAGCATTTT
TRBJ1-1,NA,TRBV25-1,TRBD1,CASSGQGVHTEAFF,TGTGCCAGCTCTGGACAGGGGGTGCACACTGAAGCTTTCTTT
TRBJ1-1,few,TRBV29-1,NA,CSAVYGYPPTYTEAFF,TGCAGCGCCGTTTACGGTTACCCTCCCACCTACACTGAAGCTTTCTTT
TRBJ2-6,NA,TRBV7-6,NA,CASSLRAGANVLTF,TGTGCCAGCAGCTTAAGGGCTGGGGCCAACGTCCTGACTTTC
TRBJ2-3,many,TRBV28,NA,CASSPRGLRDTQYF,TGTGCCAGCAGTCCGCGCGGGCTGCGAGATACGCAGTATTTT